The clone carrying this T cell receptor (beta chain) was recorded at least ten times. This sample was taken from a study of blood T cells in healthy people across ages. The germline CDR1 and CDR2 sequences are SEHNR and FQNEAQ (reference sequence). This CDR3 spans 15 amino acids. Trimming took off 5 bases at V and 4 bases at J, with 18 bases between the two ends. Primed by a sample-barcoded 5' primer and a J-beta primer mix, a second PCR proceeded for about 6 to 11 cycles. TCRdb called the 5' RACE reads again in MiXCR, with one record for every CDR3 protein. Among approximately 900,000 distinct CDR3 sequences listed, about 29% were seen once. The data were also submitted as part of a second study, on T cells of mothers and their children. Per that paper: About 6 children, together with their three healthy Caucasian mothers, made up the donors.

The source of this sequence is a woman in her thirties or forties in good health. This chain links TRBV7-9 with TRBJ2-7; a possible D gene is TRBD1 (5 bases). The sample taken for sequencing was blood. The CDR3 bases are TGTGCCAGCAGCCCAGGGCCCCCGACTGTTTACGAGCAGTACTTC. Its protein is CASSPGPPTVYEQYF. Supplemented by reference TRBV7-9 and TRBJ2-7, the full variable domain reads DTGVSQNPRHKITKRGQNVTFRCDPISEHNRLYWYRQTLGQGPEFLTYFQNEAQLEKSRLLSDRFSAERPKGSFSTLEIQRTEQGDSAMYLCASSPGPPTVYEQYFGPGTRLTVT.